The T cell receptor beta chain described here comes from a study of CD8+CD57+ T cells in acquired aplastic anemia. Overall study context: The study obtained an average of around 3.4 ug of DNA from sorted CD4+ and CD8+ cells.

Regarding this clonotype: Its specificity is not known.

Trimming took off 0 bases at V and 15 bases at J, with 12 bases between the two ends. The CDR3 length is 12 residues. The V gene's germline CDR1 is LNHNV and CDR2 YYDKDF (reference sequence). Genomic DNA provided the template from which TCR beta VDJ and CDR3 profiles were obtained. Using its own MiXCR run on the reads, TCRdb lists one record per CDR3 protein. The sample lists about 130,000 distinct CDR3 sequences; 48% were seen once. Study-level points and caveats: There were roughly 30 CD8+ CDR3 sequences that occurred in both patients and controls.

This sequence originates from a human donor in good health, serving as a control. The specimen sequenced was sorted CD4+, CD8+, or CD8+CD57+ T cells (not recorded which) from PBMCs. The chain uses TRBV15 and TRBJ2-1; D may be TRBD1 (6 bases). CDR3 bases: TGTGCCACCAGCAGAGAGGGGGCAGAGTTGTTCTTC. Its translation is CATSREGAELFF.